Listed below are T cell receptor beta chains from one sample, sequenced in a study of beta chain features in type 1 diabetes. Produced via immunoSEQ multiplex PCR; TCRdb's table is partial and in-frame only. The table has about 220,000 clones, 11% seen once. Specimen: central memory CD4+ T cells from blood. Receptors were obtained from a man aged 18 to 29 in good health. Both conserved end residues are part of each CDR3. The D gene is left open where the match is weak. The size field is filled for only some rows; it gives once, few, many or a size class.

v_call,d_call,clone_size,j_call,cdr3_aa,cdr3_nt
TRBV2,NA,few,TRBJ2-1,CASSDFSADYNEQFF,TGTGCCAGCAGTGATTTTTCAGCGGATTACAATGAGCAGTTCTTC
TRBV30,TRBD1,few,TRBJ2-4,CAWGKTGARSKNIQYF,TGTGCCTGGGGTAAGACAGGGGCGAGGTCCAAAAACATTCAGTACTTC
TRBV10-3,TRBD1,NA,TRBJ2-5,CAINSDRAQETQYF,TGTGCCATCAACTCGGACAGGGCCCAAGAGACCCAGTACTTC
TRBV18,NA,many,TRBJ2-7,CASSPSEFSYEQYF,TGTGCCAGCTCACCGTCAGAGTTCTCCTACGAGCAGTACTTC
TRBV5-4,NA,NA,TRBJ2-7,CASSFRGNYEQYF,TGTGCCAGCAGCTTCCGCGGGAACTACGAGCAGTACTTC
TRBV30,NA,few,TRBJ2-7,CAWSLYEQYF,TGTGCCTGGAGTCTTTACGAGCAGTACTTC
TRBV28,NA,NA,TRBJ2-7,CASTSPGRTYEQYF,TGTGCCAGCACCTCGCCGGGACGGACCTACGAGCAGTACTTC
TRBV6-5,NA,few,TRBJ2-5,CASTGLETQYF,TGTGCCAGCACAGGGTTAGAGACCCAGTACTTC
TRBV9,TRBD1,NA,TRBJ1-5,CASSVGGTGDQPQHF,TGTGCCAGCAGCGTAGGCGGGACAGGGGATCAGCCCCAGCATTTT
TRBV5-1,NA,NA,TRBJ2-5,CASSLEYGQETQYF,TGCGCCAGCAGCTTAGAGTACGGCCAAGAGACCCAGTACTTC
TRBV7-3,TRBD1,NA,TRBJ1-1,CASSTQGAHTEAFF,TGTGCCAGCAGTACGCAGGGGGCGCACACTGAAGCTTTCTTT
TRBV14,NA,many,TRBJ2-1,CASSQVRQTNNEQFF,TGTGCCAGCAGCCAAGTTCGTCAGACCAACAATGAGCAGTTCTTC
TRBV30,NA,few,TRBJ2-4,CAWTPSSAGNIQYF,TGTGCCTGGACGCCCTCCTCGGCGGGAAACATTCAGTACTTC
TRBV7-9,TRBD2,NA,TRBJ2-7,CASSTTSGSSYEQYF,TGTGCCAGCAGCACTACTAGCGGGAGCTCCTACGAGCAGTACTTC
TRBV20-1,NA,many,TRBJ1-1,CSATHTEAFF,TGCAGTGCTACCCACACTGAAGCTTTCTTT
TRBV5-4,NA,many,TRBJ2-7,CASSLRQGRHEQYF,TGTGCCAGCAGCCTCCGGCAGGGGCGGCACGAGCAGTACTTC